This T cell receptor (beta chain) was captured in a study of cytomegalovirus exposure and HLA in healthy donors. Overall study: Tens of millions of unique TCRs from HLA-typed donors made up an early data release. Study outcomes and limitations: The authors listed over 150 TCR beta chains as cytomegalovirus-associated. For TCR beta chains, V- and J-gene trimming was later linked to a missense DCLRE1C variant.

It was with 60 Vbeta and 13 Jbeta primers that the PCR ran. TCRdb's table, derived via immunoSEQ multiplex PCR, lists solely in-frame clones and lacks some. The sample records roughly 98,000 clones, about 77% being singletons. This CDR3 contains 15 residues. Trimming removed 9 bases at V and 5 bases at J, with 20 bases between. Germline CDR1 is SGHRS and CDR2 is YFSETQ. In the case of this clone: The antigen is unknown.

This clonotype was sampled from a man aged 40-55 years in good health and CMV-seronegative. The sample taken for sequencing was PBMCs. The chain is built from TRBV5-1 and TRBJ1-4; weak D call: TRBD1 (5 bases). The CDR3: CATALQGGSNEKLFF. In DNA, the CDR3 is TGCGCCACCGCACTCCAGGGCGGTTCCAATGAAAAACTGTTTTTT.